Detailed here is one T cell receptor (beta chain). CDR1 is MNHEY and CDR2 is SMNVEV in the germline V gene (reference sequence). Trimming took off 5 bases at V and 12 bases at J, with 14 bases between the two ends. CDR3 length: 12 residues. This table comes from immunoSEQ multiplex PCR, and its TCRdb copy is limited to in-frame clones, with some not included. The sample lists about 180,000 clones, 80% occurring once. The data derive from a study of blood T cell repertoires in COVID-19. Overall study: Sources were T cells, B-cell-depleted T cells, or PBMCs; the material itself was cDNA or gDNA.

Material for sequencing was peripheral blood. The rearrangement uses TRBV27 and TRBJ2-1; tentatively, D is TRBD1 (6 bases). This clonotype was obtained from a man between 65 and 85 years old with active or convalescent COVID-19. The CDR3 DNA reads TGTGCCAGCAGTCTCTCTTGGGGGCGGCAGTTCTTC. Translated: CASSLSWGRQFF.